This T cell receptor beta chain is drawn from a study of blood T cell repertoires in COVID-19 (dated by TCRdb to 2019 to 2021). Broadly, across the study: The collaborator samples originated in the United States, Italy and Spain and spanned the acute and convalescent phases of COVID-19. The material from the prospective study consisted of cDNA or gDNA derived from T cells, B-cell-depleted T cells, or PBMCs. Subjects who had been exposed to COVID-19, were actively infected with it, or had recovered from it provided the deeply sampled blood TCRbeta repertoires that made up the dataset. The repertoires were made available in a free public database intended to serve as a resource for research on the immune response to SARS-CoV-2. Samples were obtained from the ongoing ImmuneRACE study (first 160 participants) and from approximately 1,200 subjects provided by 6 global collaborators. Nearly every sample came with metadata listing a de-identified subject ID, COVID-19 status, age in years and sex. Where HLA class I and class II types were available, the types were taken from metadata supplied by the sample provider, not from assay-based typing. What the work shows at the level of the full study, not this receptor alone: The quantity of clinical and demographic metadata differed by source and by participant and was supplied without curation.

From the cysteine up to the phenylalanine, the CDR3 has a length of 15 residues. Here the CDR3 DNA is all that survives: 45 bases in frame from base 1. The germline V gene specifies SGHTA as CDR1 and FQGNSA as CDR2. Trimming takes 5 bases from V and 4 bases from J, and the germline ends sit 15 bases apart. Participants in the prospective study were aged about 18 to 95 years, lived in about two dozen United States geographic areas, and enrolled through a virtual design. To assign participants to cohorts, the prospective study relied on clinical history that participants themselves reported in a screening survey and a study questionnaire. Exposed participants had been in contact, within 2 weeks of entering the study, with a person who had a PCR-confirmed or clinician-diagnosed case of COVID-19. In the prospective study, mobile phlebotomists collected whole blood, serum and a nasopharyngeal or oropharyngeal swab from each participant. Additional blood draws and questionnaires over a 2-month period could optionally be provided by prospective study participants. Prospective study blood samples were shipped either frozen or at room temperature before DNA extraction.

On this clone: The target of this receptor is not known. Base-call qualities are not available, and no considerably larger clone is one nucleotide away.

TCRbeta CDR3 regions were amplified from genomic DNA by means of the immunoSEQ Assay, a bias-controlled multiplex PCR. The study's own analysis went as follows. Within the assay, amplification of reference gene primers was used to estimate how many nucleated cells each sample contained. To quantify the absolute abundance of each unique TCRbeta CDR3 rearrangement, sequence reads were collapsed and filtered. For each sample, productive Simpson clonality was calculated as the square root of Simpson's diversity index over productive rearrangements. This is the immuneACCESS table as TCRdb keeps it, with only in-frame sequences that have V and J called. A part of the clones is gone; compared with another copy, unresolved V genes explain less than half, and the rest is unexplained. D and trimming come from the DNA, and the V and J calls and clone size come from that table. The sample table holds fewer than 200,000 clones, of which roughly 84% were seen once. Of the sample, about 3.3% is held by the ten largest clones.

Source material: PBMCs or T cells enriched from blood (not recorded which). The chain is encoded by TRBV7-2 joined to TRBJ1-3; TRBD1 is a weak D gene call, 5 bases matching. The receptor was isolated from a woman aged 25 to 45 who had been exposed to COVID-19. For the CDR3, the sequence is CASSPRRRGGNTIYF. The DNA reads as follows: TGTGCCAGCAGCCCAAGGAGGCGGGGGGGAAACACCATATATTTT.